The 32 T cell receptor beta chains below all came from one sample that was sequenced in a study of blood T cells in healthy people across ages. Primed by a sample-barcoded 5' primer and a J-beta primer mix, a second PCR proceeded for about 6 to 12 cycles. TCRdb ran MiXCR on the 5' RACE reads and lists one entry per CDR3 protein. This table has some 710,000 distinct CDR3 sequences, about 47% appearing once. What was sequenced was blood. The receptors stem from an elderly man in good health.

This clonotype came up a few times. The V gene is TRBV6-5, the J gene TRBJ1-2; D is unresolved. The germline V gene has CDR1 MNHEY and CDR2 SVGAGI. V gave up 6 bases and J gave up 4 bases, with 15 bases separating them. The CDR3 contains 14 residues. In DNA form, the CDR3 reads TGTGCCAGCAGACTCCGGGCGGAGGGCTATGGCTACACCTTC. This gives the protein CASRLRAEGYGYTF.

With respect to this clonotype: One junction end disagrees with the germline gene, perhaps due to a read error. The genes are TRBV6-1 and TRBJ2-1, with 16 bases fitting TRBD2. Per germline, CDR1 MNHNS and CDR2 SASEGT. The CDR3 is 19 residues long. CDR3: CSSSPPGTSGRGTYNEQFF. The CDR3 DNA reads TGTTCCAGCAGCCCCCCCGGGACTAGCGGGAGGGGGACCTACAATGAGCAGTTCTTC.

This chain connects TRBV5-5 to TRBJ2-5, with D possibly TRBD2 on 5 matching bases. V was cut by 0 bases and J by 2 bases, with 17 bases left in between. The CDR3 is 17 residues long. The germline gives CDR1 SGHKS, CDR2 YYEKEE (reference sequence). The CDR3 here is CASSLVSSGGEQETQYF. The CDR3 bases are TGTGCCAGCAGCTTGGTGTCCAGCGGAGGAGAACAAGAGACCCAGTACTTC.

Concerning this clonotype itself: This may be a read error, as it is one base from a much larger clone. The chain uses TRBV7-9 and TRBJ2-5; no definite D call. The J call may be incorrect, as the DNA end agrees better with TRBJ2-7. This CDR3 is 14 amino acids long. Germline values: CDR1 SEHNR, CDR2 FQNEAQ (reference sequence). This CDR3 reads CASSVGQDPYEQYF. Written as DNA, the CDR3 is TGTGCCAGCAGCGTGGGTCAAGATCCCTACGAGCAGTACTTC.

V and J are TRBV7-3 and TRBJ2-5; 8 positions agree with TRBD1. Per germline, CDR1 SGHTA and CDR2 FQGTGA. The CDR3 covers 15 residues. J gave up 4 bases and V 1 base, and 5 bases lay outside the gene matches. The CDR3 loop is CASSLSPGGLETQYF. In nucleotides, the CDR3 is TGTGCCAGCAGCTTAAGTCCAGGGGGCTTAGAGACCCAGTACTTC.

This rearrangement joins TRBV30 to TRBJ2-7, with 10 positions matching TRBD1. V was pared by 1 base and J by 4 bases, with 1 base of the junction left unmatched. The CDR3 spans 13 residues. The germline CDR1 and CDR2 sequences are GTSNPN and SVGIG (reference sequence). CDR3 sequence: CAWSGQGAYEQYF. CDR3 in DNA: TGTGCCTGGAGTGGACAGGGGGCTTACGAGCAGTACTTC.

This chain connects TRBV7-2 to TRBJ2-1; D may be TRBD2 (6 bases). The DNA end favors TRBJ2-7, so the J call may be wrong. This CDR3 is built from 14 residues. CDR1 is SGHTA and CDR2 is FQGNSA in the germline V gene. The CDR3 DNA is TGTGCCAGCAGTTCCGGGAGCTCCTACAATGAGCAGTACTTC. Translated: CASSSGSSYNEQYF.

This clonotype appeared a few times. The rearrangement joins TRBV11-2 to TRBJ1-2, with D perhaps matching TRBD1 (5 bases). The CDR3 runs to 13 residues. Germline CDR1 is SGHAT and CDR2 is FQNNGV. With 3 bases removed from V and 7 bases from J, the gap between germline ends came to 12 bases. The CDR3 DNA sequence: TGTGCCAGCAGCTTCCAATGGCAGGGTGGCTACACCTTC. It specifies CASSFQWQGGYTF.

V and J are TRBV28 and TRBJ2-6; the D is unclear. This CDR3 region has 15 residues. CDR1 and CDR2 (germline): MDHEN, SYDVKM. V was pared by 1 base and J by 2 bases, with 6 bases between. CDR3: CASSLSGAGANVLTF. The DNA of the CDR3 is TGTGCCAGCAGTTTATCGGGTGCTGGGGCCAACGTCCTGACTTTC.

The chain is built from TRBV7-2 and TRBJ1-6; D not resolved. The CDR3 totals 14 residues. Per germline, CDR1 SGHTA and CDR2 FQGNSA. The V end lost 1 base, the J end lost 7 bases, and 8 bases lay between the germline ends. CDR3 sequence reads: CASSLEAVNSPLHF. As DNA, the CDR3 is TGTGCCAGCAGCTTAGAGGCAGTAAATTCACCCCTCCACTTT.

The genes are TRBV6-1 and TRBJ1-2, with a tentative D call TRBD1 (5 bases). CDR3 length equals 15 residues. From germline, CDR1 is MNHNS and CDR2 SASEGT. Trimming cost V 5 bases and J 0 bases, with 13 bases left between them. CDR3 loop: CASSFAQGSNYGYTF. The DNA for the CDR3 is TGTGCCAGCAGTTTCGCCCAGGGATCTAACTATGGCTACACCTTC.

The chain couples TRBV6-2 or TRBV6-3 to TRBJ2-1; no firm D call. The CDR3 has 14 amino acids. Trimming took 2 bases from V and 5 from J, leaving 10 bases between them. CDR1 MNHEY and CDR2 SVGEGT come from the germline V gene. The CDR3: CASSYVADHNEQFF. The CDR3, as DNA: TGTGCCAGCAGTTACGTTGCTGATCACAATGAGCAGTTCTTC.

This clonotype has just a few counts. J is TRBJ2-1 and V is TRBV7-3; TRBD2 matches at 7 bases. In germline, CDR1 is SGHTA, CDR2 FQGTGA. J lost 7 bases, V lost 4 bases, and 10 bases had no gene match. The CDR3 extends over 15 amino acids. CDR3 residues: CASSSGTISGNEQFF. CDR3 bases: TGTGCCAGCAGCTCGGGGACTATCAGCGGGAATGAGCAGTTCTTC.

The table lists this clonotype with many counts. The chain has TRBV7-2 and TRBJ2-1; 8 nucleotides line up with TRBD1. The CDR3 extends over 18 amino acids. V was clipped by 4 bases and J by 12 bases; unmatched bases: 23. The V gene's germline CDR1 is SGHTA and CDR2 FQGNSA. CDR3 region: CASSYLPRDRWEYNWQFF. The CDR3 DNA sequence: TGTGCCAGCAGCTACCTTCCCCGGGACAGGTGGGAGTACAATTGGCAGTTCTTC.

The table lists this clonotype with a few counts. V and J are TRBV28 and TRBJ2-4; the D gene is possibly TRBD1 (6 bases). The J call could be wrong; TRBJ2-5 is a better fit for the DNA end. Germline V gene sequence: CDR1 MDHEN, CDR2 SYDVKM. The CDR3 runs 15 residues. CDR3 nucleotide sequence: TGTGCCAGCAGAACCCATAGGGGGACCGGGGAGACCCAGTACTTC. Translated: CASRTHRGTGETQYF.

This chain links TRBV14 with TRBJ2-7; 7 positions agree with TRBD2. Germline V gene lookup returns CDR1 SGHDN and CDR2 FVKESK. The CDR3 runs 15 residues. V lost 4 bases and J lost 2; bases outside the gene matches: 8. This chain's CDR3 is CASSPRLAVTYEQYF. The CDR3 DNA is TGTGCCAGCAGCCCCCGGCTAGCGGTAACCTACGAGCAGTACTTC. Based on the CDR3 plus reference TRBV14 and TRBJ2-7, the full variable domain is EAGVTQFPSHSVIEKGQTVTLRCDPISGHDNLYWYRRVMGKEIKFLLHFVKESKQDESGMPNNRFLAERTGGTYSTLKVQPAELEDSGVYFCASSPRLAVTYEQYFGPGTRLTVT.

The DNA for the CDR3 is TGCAGTGCTGTTAGCGGGGGGACCTCCTACGAGCAGTACTTC. This encodes CSAVSGGTSYEQYF. This sequence joins TRBV20-1 and TRBJ2-7, with 10 bases matching TRBD2. Losses at the gene ends were 5 bases for V and 0 bases for J; bases not matched to a gene: 4. The CDR3 consists of 14 residues. The germline CDR1 and CDR2 sequences are DFQATT and SNEGSKA (reference sequence).

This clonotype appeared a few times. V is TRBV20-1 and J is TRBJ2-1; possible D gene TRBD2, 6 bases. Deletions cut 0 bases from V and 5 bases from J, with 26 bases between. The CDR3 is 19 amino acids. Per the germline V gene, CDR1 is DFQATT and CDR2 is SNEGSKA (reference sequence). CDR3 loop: CSARDYLSSGGSFNNEQFF. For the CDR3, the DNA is TGCAGTGCTAGAGATTACCTAAGTAGCGGAGGGTCCTTTAACAATGAGCAGTTCTTC.

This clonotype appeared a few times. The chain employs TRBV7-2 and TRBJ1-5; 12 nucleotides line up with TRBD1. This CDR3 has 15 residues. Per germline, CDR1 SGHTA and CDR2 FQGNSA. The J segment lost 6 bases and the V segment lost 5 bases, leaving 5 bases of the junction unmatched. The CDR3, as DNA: TGTGCCAGCAGCCGAGGGACAGGGGGCCGTCAGCCCCAGCATTTT. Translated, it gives CASSRGTGGRQPQHF. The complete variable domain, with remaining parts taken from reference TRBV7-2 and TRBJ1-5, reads GAGVSQSPSNKVTEKGKDVELRCDPISGHTALYWYRQSLGQGLEFLIYFQGNSAPDKSGLPSDRFSAERTGGSVSTLTIQRTQQEDSAVYLCASSRGTGGRQPQHFGDGTRLSIL.

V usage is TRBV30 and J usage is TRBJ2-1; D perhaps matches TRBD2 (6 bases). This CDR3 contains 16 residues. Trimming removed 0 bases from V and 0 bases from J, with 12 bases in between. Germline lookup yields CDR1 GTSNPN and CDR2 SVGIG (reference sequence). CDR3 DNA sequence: TGTGCCTGGAGTGTTGATAGCGGAAACTCCTACAATGAGCAGTTCTTC. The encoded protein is CAWSVDSGNSYNEQFF.

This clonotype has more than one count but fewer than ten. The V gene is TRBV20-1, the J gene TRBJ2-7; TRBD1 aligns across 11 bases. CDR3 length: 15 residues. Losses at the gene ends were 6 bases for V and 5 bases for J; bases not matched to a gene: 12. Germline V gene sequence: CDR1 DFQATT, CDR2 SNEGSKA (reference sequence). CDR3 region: CSAADRDRGTDEQYF. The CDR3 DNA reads TGCAGTGCAGCAGACCGGGACAGGGGGACTGACGAGCAGTACTTC.

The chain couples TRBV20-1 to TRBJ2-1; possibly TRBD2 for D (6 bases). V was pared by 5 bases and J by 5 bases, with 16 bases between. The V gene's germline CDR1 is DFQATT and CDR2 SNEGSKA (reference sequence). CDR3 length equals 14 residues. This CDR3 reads CSAPRPAGDNEQFF. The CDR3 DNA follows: TGCAGTGCTCCACGACCAGCGGGTGACAATGAGCAGTTCTTC.

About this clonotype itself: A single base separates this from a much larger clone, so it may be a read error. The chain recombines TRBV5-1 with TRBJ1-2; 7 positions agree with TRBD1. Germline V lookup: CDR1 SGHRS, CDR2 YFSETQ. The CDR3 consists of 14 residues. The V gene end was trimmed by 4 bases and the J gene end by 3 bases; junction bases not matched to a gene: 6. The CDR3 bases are TGCGCCAGCAGCGACGACCAGGGGGACTATGGCTACACCTTC. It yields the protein CASSDDQGDYGYTF.

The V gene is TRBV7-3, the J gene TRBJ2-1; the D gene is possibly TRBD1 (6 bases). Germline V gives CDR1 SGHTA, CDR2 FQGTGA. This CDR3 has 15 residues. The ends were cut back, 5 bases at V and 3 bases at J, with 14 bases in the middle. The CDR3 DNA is TGTGCCAGCAGCCTGGCACAGGGAAACTACAATGAGCAGTTCTTC. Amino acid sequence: CASSLAQGNYNEQFF. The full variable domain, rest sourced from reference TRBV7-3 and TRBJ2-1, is GAGVSQTPSNKVTEKGKYVELRCDPISGHTALYWYRQSLGQGPEFLIYFQGTGAADDSGLPNDRFFAVRPEGSVSTLKIQRTERGDSAVYLCASSLAQGNYNEQFFGPGTRLTVL.

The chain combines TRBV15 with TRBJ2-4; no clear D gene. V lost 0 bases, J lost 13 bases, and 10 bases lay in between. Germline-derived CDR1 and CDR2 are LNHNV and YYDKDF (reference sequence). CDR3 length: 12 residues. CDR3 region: CATSRDTPTQYF. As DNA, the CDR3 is TGTGCCACCAGCAGAGATACGCCCACCCAGTACTTC.

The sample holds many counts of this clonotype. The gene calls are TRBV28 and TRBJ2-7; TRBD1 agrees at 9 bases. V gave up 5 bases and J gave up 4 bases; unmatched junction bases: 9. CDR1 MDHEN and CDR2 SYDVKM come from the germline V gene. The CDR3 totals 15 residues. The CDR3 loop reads CASSPTDRGRYEQYF. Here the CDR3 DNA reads TGTGCCAGCAGTCCGACGGACAGGGGAAGGTACGAGCAGTACTTC.

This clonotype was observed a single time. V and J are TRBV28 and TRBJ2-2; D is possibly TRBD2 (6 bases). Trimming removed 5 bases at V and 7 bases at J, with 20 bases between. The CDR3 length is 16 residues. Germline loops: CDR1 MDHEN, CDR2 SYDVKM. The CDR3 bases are TGTGCCAGCAGTGTCTCCGGGACTCCAAGGAGCGGGGAGCTGTTTTTT. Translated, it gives CASSVSGTPRSGELFF.

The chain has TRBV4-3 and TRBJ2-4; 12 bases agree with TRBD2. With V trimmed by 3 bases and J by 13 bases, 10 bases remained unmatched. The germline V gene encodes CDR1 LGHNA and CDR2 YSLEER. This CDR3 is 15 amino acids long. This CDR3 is CASSQSSGRAGEQYF. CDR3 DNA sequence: TGCGCCAGCAGCCAGTCTAGCGGGAGGGCCGGGGAGCAGTACTTC.

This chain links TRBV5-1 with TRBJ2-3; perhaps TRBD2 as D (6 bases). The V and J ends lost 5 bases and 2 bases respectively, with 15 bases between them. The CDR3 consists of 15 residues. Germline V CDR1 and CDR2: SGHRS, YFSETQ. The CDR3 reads CASRSGTPITDTQYF. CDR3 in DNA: TGCGCCAGCAGGTCCGGGACTCCCATCACAGATACGCAGTATTTT.

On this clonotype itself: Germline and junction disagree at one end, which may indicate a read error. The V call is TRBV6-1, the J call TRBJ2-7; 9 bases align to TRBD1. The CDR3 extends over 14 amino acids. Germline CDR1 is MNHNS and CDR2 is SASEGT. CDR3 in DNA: TGTGCCAGCAGCGAAGGACAGGGGATCTACGAGCAGTACTTC. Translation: CASSEGQGIYEQYF.

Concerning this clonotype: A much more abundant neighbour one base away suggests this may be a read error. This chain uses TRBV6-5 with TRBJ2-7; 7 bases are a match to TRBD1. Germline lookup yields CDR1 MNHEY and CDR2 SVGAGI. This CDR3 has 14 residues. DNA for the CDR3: TGTGCCAGCAGTTACGGACAGGTCGGATACGAGCGGTACTTC. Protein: CASSYGQVGYERYF.

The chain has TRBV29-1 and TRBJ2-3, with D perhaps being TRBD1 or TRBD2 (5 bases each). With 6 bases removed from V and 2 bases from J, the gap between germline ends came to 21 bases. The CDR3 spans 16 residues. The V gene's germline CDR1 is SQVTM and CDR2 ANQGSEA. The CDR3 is CSVERAGTGTTDTQYF. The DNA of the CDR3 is TGCAGCGTCGAAAGAGCCGGGACCGGGACCACAGATACGCAGTATTTT.